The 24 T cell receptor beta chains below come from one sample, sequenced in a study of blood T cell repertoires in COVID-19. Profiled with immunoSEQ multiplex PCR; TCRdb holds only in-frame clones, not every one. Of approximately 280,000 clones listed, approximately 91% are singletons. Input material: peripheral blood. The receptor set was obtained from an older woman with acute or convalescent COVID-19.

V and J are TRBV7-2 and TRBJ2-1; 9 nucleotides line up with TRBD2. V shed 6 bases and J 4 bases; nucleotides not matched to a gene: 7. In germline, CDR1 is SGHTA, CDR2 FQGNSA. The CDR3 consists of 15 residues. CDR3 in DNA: TGTGCCAGCAGTCAGGCTAGCGGGACATACAATGAGCAGTTCTTC. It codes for CASSQASGTYNEQFF.

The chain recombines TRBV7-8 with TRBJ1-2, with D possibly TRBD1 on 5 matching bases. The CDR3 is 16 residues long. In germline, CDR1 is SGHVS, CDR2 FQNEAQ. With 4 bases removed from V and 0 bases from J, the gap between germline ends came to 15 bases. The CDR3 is CASSSTRARANYGYTF. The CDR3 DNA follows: TGTGCCAGCAGCTCTACCAGGGCCAGAGCTAACTATGGCTACACCTTC.

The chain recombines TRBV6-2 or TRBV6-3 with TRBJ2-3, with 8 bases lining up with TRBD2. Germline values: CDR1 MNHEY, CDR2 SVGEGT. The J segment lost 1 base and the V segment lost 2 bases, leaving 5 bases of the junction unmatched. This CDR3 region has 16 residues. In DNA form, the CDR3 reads TGTGCCAGCAGTTACGACACGGGAGGGGGCACAGATACGCAGTATTTT. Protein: CASSYDTGGGTDTQYF.

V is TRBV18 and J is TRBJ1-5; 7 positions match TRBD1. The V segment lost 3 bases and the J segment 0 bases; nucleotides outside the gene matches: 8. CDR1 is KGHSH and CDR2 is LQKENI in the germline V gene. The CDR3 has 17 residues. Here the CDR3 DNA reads TGTGCCAGCTCACCGTCAGGGACAGAGTATAGCAATCAGCCCCAGCATTTT. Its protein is CASSPSGTEYSNQPQHF.

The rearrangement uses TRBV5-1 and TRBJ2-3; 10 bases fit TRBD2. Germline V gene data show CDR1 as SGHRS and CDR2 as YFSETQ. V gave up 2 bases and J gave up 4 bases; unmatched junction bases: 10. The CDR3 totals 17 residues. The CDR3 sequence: CASSFLGSGGASDTQYF. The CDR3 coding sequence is TGCGCCAGCAGCTTTTTGGGAAGCGGGGGGGCTTCAGATACGCAGTATTTT.

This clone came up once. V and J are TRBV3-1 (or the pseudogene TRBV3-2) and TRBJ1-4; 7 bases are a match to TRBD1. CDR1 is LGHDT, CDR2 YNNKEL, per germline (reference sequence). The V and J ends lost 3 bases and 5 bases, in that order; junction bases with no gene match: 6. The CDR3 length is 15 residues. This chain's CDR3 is CASSQLTGPNEKLFF. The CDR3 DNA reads TGTGCCAGCAGCCAGTTGACAGGGCCAAATGAAAAACTGTTTTTT.

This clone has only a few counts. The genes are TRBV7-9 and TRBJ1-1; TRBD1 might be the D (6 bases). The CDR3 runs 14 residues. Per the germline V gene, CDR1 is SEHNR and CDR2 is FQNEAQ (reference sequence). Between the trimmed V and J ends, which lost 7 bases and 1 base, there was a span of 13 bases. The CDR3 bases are TGTGCCAGCACCTCCCAGGGACAGAACACTGAAGCTTTCTTT. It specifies CASTSQGQNTEAFF.

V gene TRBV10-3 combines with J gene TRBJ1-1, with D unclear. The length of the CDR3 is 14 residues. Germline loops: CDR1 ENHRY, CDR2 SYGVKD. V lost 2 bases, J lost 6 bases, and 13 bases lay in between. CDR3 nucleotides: TGTGCCATCAGTGAGCCCGGGTTCGCCTCTGAAGCTTTCTTT. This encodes CAISEPGFASEAFF.

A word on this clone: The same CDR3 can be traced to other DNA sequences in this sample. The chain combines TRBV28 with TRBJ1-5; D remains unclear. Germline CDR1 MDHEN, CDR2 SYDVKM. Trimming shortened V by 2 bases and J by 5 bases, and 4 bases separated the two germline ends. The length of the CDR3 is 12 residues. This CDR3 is CASSLSDQPQHF. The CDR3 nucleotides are TGTGCCAGCAGTTTAAGCGATCAGCCCCAGCATTTT.

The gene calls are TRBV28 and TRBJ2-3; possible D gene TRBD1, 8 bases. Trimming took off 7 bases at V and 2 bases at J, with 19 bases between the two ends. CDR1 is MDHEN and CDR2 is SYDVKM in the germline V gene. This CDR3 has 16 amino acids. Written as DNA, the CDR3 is TGTGCCAGCAATGGGGGGGAGACAGGGGTCACAGATACGCAGTATTTT. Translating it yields CASNGGETGVTDTQYF. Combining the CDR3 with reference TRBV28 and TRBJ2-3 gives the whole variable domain DVKVTQSSRYLVKRTGEKVFLECVQDMDHENMFWYRQDPGLGLRLIYFSYDVKMKEKGDIPEGYSVSREKKERFSLILESASTNQTSMYLCASNGGETGVTDTQYFGPGTRLTVL.

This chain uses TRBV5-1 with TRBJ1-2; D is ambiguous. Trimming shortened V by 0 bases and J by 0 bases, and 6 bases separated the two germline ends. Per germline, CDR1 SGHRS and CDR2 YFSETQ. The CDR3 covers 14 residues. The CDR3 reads CASSLDGTNYGYTF. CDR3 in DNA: TGCGCCAGCAGCTTGGACGGGACTAACTATGGCTACACCTTC.

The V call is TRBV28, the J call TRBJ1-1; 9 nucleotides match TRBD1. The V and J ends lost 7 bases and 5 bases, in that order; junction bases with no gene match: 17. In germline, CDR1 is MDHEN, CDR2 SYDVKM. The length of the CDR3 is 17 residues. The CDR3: CASTPPPGQGRVTEAFF. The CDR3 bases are TGTGCCAGCACACCCCCTCCCGGACAGGGGAGAGTAACTGAAGCTTTCTTT. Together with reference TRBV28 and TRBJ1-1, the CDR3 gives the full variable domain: DVKVTQSSRYLVKRTGEKVFLECVQDMDHENMFWYRQDPGLGLRLIYFSYDVKMKEKGDIPEGYSVSREKKERFSLILESASTNQTSMYLCASTPPPGQGRVTEAFFGQGTRLTVV.

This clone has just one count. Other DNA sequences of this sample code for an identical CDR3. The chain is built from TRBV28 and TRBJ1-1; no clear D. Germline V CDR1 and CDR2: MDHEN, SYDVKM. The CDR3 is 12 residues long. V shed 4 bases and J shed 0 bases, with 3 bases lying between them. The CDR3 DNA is TGTGCCAGCAGTTCCGTGAACACTGAAGCTTTCTTT. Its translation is CASSSVNTEAFF.

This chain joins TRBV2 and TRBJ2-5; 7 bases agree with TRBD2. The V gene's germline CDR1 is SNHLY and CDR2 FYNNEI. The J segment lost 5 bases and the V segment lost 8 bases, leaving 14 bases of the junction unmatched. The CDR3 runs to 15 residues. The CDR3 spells CASAVSTRGRETQYF. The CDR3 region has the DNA TGTGCCAGCGCGGTTTCGACGCGGGGGAGGGAGACCCAGTACTTC. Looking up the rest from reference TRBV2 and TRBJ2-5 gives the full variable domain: EPEVTQTPSHQVTQMGQEVILRCVPISNHLYFYWYRQILGQKVEFLVSFYNNEISEKSEIFDDQFSVERPDGSNFTLKIRSTKLEDSAMYFCASAVSTRGRETQYFGPGTRLLVL.

CDR3 residues: CASSPPGTGSYEQYF. CDR3 bases: TGTGCCAGCAGCCCTCCCGGGACAGGCTCCTACGAGCAGTACTTC. The rearrangement uses TRBV5-6 and TRBJ2-7; 8 positions agree with TRBD1. Germline V lookup: CDR1 SGHDT, CDR2 YYEEEE. The CDR3 length is 15 residues. With V trimmed by 4 bases and J by 0 bases, 6 bases remained unmatched.

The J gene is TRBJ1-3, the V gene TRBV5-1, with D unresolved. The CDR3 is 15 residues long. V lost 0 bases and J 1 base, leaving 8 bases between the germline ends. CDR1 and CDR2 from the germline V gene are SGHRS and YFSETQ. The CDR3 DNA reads TGCGCCAGCAGCTTGGGCTCCGGGTCTGGAAACACCATATATTTT. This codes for CASSLGSGSGNTIYF.

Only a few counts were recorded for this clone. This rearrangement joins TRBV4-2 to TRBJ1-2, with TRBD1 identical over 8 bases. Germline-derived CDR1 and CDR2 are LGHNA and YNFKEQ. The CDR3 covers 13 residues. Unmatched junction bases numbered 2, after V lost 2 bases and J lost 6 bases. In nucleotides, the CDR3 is TGTGCCAGCAGCCAAACAGGGGGAGATGGCTACACCTTC. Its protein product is CASSQTGGDGYTF.

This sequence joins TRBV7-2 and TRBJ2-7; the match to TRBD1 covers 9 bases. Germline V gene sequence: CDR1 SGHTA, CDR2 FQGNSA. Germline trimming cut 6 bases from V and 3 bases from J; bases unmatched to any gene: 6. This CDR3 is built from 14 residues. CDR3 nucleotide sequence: TGTGCCAGCAGTCGGGACAGGGTAAGCTACGAGCAGTACTTC. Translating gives CASSRDRVSYEQYF.

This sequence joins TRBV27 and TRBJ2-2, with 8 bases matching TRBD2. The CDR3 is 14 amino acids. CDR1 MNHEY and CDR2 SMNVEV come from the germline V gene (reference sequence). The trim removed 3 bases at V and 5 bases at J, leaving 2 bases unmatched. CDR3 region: CASSLTSVTGELFF. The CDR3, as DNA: TGTGCCAGCAGTTTGACTAGCGTGACCGGGGAGCTGTTTTTT.

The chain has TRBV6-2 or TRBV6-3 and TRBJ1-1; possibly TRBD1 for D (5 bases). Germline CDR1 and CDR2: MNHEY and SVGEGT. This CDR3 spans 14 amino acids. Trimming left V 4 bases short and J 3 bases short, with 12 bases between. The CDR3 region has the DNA TGTGCCAGCAGTTCCGCGGGGGGGGACACTGAAGCTTTCTTT. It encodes CASSSAGGDTEAFF.

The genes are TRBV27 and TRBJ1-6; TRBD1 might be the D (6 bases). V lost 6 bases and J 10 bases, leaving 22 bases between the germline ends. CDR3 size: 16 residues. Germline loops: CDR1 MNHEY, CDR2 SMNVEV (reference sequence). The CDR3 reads CASSWDTGSGHSPLHF. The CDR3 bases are TGTGCCAGCAGCTGGGACACCGGATCGGGCCACTCACCCCTCCACTTT.

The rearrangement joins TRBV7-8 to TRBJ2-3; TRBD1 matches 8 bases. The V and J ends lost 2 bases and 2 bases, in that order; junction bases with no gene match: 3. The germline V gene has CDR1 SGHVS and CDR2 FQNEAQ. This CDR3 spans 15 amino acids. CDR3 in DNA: TGTGCCAGCAGCTTACAGGGGGCTTCCACAGATACGCAGTATTTT. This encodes CASSLQGASTDTQYF.

The CDR3 spells CAISDPDRGAYNEQFF. The CDR3 DNA reads TGTGCCATCAGTGATCCCGACAGGGGGGCCTACAATGAGCAGTTCTTC. V and J are TRBV10-3 and TRBJ2-1; 9 bases are a match to TRBD1. Germline V gene lookup returns CDR1 ENHRY and CDR2 SYGVKD. J lost 2 bases, V lost 3 bases, and 5 bases had no gene match. This CDR3 has 16 residues.

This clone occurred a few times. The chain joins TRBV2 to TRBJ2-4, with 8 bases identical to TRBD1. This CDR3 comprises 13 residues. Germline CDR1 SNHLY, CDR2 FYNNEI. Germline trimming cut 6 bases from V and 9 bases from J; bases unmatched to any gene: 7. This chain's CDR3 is CASSQTGVGIQYF. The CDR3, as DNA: TGTGCCAGCAGCCAGACAGGGGTGGGCATTCAGTACTTC.